Below, 26 T cell receptor beta chains from the same sample are listed, as sequenced in a study of identical twins. TCRdb passed the 5' RACE reads through MiXCR, listing each CDR3 protein once. The table has roughly 1.6 million distinct CDR3 sequences, around a third seen once. The sample was cord blood. All receptors derive from a newborn girl in good health.

The chain links TRBV5-1 to TRBJ2-1; D may be TRBD1 (7 bases). Per germline, CDR1 SGHRS and CDR2 YFSETQ. V was cut by 6 bases and J by 4 bases, with 23 bases left in between. This CDR3 has 17 residues. DNA for the CDR3: TGCGCCAGCAAGAGGGGGGACTCAGGGGGAATTTACAATGAGCAGTTCTTC. It is translated as CASKRGDSGGIYNEQFF.

The chain couples TRBV15 to TRBJ2-5; 12 nucleotides agree with TRBD2. Judging by the DNA end, TRBJ2-7 fits better; the J call may be wrong. The CDR3 runs 15 residues. The germline gives CDR1 LNHNV, CDR2 YYDKDF (reference sequence). CDR3 sequence: CATSPRLAGEGEQYF. CDR3 coding DNA: TGTGCCACCAGCCCGAGACTAGCGGGGGAAGGCGAGCAGTACTTC.

The sample holds a few counts of this clonotype. V is TRBV29-1 and J is TRBJ2-7, with D unclear. The germline CDR1 and CDR2 sequences are SQVTM and ANQGSEA. This CDR3 is 12 amino acids long. Trimming shortened V by 3 bases and J by 1 base, and 7 bases separated the two germline ends. The DNA for the CDR3 is TGCAGCGTTGAGGTCAGATCCTACGAGCAGTACTTC. Encoded protein: CSVEVRSYEQYF.

The rearrangement uses TRBV10-3 and TRBJ1-5; 9 bases match TRBD1. The germline gives CDR1 ENHRY, CDR2 SYGVKD. Trimming removed 10 bases from V and 0 bases from J; junction bases left unmatched: 4. The CDR3 runs 14 residues. CDR3 coding DNA: TGTGCCACTAAGGGACAGGGTAGCAATCAGCCCCAGCATTTT. It specifies CATKGQGSNQPQHF.

The count of this clonotype is one. An end of the junction differs from the germline gene, which may be a read error. The chain uses TRBV12-3 or TRBV12-4 and TRBJ2-7, with TRBD2 as a possible D gene (5 bases). CDR3 length: 12 amino acids. CDR3 loop: CTSSFGEYEQYF. CDR3 coding DNA: TGTACCAGCAGTTTCGGGGAGTACGAGCAGTACTTC.

The J gene is TRBJ2-5, the V gene TRBV5-1, with D possibly being TRBD1 (6 bases). Trimming stripped 0 bases from V and 1 base from J, with 13 bases between. Germline V CDR1 and CDR2: SGHRS, YFSETQ. The CDR3 length is 16 residues. CDR3 in amino acids: CASSLGATGSQETQYF. The CDR3 DNA follows: TGCGCCAGCAGCTTGGGAGCGACAGGAAGCCAAGAGACCCAGTACTTC.

This chain links TRBV10-3 with TRBJ1-5, with 9 nucleotides matching TRBD1. Germline-derived CDR1 and CDR2 are ENHRY and SYGVKD. The CDR3 is 15 residues long. V lost 2 bases to trimming and J lost 3 bases; unmatched junction nucleotides: 2. The CDR3 loop is CAISEGTGFNQPQHF. The CDR3 DNA is TGTGCCATCAGTGAGGGGACAGGGTTCAATCAGCCCCAGCATTTT.

The chain combines TRBV20-1 with TRBJ2-5; 8 positions match TRBD1. With V trimmed by 6 bases and J by 4 bases, 4 bases remained unmatched. The germline V gene has CDR1 DFQATT and CDR2 SNEGSKA (reference sequence). This CDR3 has 12 residues. The CDR3 is CSARTGSETQYF. The CDR3 coding sequence is TGCAGTGCACGGACAGGGTCAGAGACCCAGTACTTC.

The V and J genes are TRBV9 and TRBJ2-5, with D unclear. Per the germline V gene, CDR1 is SGDLS and CDR2 is YYNGEE. V was pared by 0 bases and J by 11 bases, with 20 bases between. The CDR3 extends over 15 amino acids. CDR3 loop: CASSVAVVVGNEQYF. The CDR3 DNA follows: TGTGCCAGCAGCGTAGCGGTAGTGGTGGGGAATGAGCAGTACTTC. The full variable domain, completed using reference TRBV9 and TRBJ2-5, is DSGVTQTPKHLITATGQRVTLRCSPRSGDLSVYWYQQSLDQGLQFLIQYYNGEERAKGNILERFSAQQFPDLHSELNLSSLELGDSALYFCASSVAVVVGNEQYFGPGTRLLVL.

The chain couples TRBV12-3 or TRBV12-4 to TRBJ2-1; D is possibly TRBD2 (6 bases). The CDR3 spans 13 residues. Trimming removed 7 bases at V and 6 bases at J, with 13 bases between. The CDR3 loop reads CASTPVGGNEQFF. CDR3 coding DNA: TGTGCCAGCACCCCTGTGGGGGGCAATGAGCAGTTCTTC.

This chain connects TRBV7-8 to TRBJ1-1; D is possibly TRBD1 (5 bases). Germline V gives CDR1 SGHVS, CDR2 FQNEAQ. The V and J ends lost 2 bases and 3 bases respectively, with 25 bases between them. This CDR3 is built from 19 residues. CDR3 sequence: CASSLKRRGREILDTEAFF. The CDR3 coding sequence is TGTGCCAGCAGCTTAAAAAGGAGAGGCAGGGAAATTTTGGACACTGAAGCTTTCTTT.

V gene TRBV27 combines with J gene TRBJ1-2; 9 bases line up with TRBD1. The trim removed 4 bases at V and 4 bases at J, leaving 7 bases unmatched. CDR3 length: 15 amino acids. Germline V CDR1 and CDR2: MNHEY, SMNVEV (reference sequence). CDR3 in amino acids: CASSSHRGRPYGYTF. The CDR3 DNA reads TGTGCCAGCAGTTCCCACAGGGGGCGACCCTATGGCTACACCTTC.

The V call is TRBV20-1, the J call TRBJ2-7, with 7 bases that match TRBD1. Germline CDR1 and CDR2: DFQATT and SNEGSKA (reference sequence). This CDR3 has 14 residues. Germline trimming cut 4 bases from V and 2 bases from J; bases unmatched to any gene: 8. The CDR3 nucleotides read TGCAGTGCTACCTCGGGACAGATCGCCTACGAGCAGTACTTC. It is translated as CSATSGQIAYEQYF.

This clonotype turned up a few times. The CDR3: CASSYGRLAGVETQYF. CDR3 DNA: TGTGCCAGCAGTTATGGTCGACTAGCGGGAGTGGAGACCCAGTACTTC. The rearrangement uses TRBV6-2 or TRBV6-3 and TRBJ2-7, with TRBD2 matching 12 bases. The last part of the DNA fits TRBJ2-5 better; the J call may be wrong. The CDR3 runs 16 residues. The germline gives CDR1 MNHEY, CDR2 SVGEGT.

The chain joins TRBV6-1 to TRBJ1-5, with D perhaps matching TRBD1 (5 bases). The CDR3 contains 13 residues. V lost 6 bases to trimming and J lost 5 bases, with 11 bases between them. In germline, CDR1 is MNHNS, CDR2 SASEGT. The CDR3 is CASRWGGYQPQHF. The DNA for the CDR3 is TGTGCCAGCAGGTGGGGCGGTTATCAGCCCCAGCATTTT.

The chain links TRBV6-1 to TRBJ2-2, with TRBD2 identical over 11 bases. The CDR3 is 16 residues long. Germline lookup yields CDR1 MNHNS and CDR2 SASEGT. V lost 4 bases and J lost 7; bases outside the gene matches: 8. The CDR3 DNA follows: TGTGCCAGCAGTGTCCGACTAGCGGGGTGGGGCGGGGAGCTGTTTTTT. This codes for CASSVRLAGWGGELFF.

The rearrangement links TRBV20-1 to TRBJ2-7; weak D call: TRBD1 (5 bases). V gave up 3 bases and J gave up 3 bases, with 9 bases separating them. The CDR3 extends over 12 amino acids. Germline loops: CDR1 DFQATT, CDR2 SNEGSKA (reference sequence). For the CDR3, the DNA is TGCAGTGCTAGTTCCAGGGACTACGAGCAGTACTTC. Translation gives CSASSRDYEQYF.

The chain carries TRBV19 and TRBJ2-1, with TRBD1 matching over 8 bases. The CDR3 is 17 residues long. The germline V gene encodes CDR1 LNHDA and CDR2 SQIVND (reference sequence). The trim removed 4 bases at V and 5 bases at J, leaving 13 bases unmatched. As DNA, the CDR3 is TGTGCCAGTAGTACTAATATCGACAGGGGTTGGGACAATGAGCAGTTCTTC. Its translation: CASSTNIDRGWDNEQFF.

This clonotype has only a few counts. V gene TRBV12-3 or TRBV12-4 combines with J gene TRBJ2-7, with 11 bases that match TRBD1. The V gene end was trimmed by 7 bases and the J gene end by 3 bases; junction bases not matched to a gene: 2. The CDR3 contains 13 residues. In DNA form, the CDR3 reads TGTGCCAGCATGGGGACAGGGGGCTACGAGCAGTACTTC. Residues: CASMGTGGYEQYF.

This clonotype was recorded a few times. CDR3 DNA sequence: TGTGCCAGCATTATTAGGACAGGGGACAAACTCTATGGCTACACCTTC. This translates into CASIIRTGDKLYGYTF. The rearrangement links TRBV4-2 to TRBJ1-2; 9 bases are shared with TRBD1. The CDR3 spans 16 residues. The V and J ends lost 7 bases and 4 bases, in that order; junction bases with no gene match: 13. CDR1 and CDR2 (germline): LGHNA, YNFKEQ.

The rearrangement uses TRBV15 and TRBJ1-1, with 9 nucleotides matching TRBD1. The J segment lost 4 bases and the V segment lost 3 bases, leaving 6 bases of the junction unmatched. This CDR3 is 15 amino acids long. Germline V gene data show CDR1 as LNHNV and CDR2 as YYDKDF (reference sequence). The CDR3 DNA reads as TGTGCCACCAGCAGGGACAGGGGAGGAGGCACTGAAGCTTTCTTT. Its protein product is CATSRDRGGGTEAFF.

This clonotype was counted between two and nine times. This sequence joins TRBV9 and TRBJ2-1, with D hard to call. The V gene lost 0 bases and the J gene lost 3 bases, with 10 bases spanning the gap. Per germline, CDR1 SGDLS and CDR2 YYNGEE. The CDR3 loop spans 15 amino acids. The CDR3, as DNA: TGTGCCAGCAGCGTAGGGTCTTCCTTCTACAATGAGCAGTTCTTC. Amino acid sequence: CASSVGSSFYNEQFF.

This chain links TRBV21-1 with TRBJ2-7; the DNA was not compared with TRBD1, the D call given in the table. TRBV21-1 is reported as a pseudogene. This CDR3 region has 16 residues. CDR3 DNA: TGTGCCAGCAGCAACCGATTTTTGGGACAGGGCTACGAGCAGTACTTC. Translation: CASSNRFLGQGYEQYF.

V usage is TRBV3-1 and J usage is TRBJ1-1; D remains ambiguous. V shed 6 bases and J shed 7 bases, with 15 bases lying between them. The CDR3 has 13 residues. The germline V gene has CDR1 LGHDT and CDR2 YNNKEL (reference sequence). The CDR3 coding sequence is TGTGCCAGCAGTACAAGCCGGACCATTGAAGCTTTCTTT. Protein: CASSTSRTIEAFF.

Comment on this clonotype: A single base separates this from a much larger clone, so it may be a read error. As DNA, the CDR3 is TGCAGTGCCCCTTCTGGACACTCCGCAGATACGCAGTATTTT. Translating it yields CSAPSGHSADTQYF. The chain combines TRBV20-1 with TRBJ2-3, with D possibly TRBD1 on 5 matching bases. This CDR3 region has 14 residues. Germline assignment: CDR1 DFQATT and CDR2 SNEGSKA (reference sequence). Trimming pared 6 bases from V and 4 bases from J, leaving 17 bases between.

This clonotype was recorded only once. This may be a read error: a much more frequent sequence differs by one nucleotide. This sequence joins TRBV6-6 and TRBJ2-3; 10 bases map to TRBD2. The CDR3 is made up of 15 amino acids. Germline V lookup: CDR1 MNHNY, CDR2 SVGAGI (reference sequence). This CDR3 reads CASSSGTSAADTRYF. Written as DNA, the CDR3 is TGTGCCAGCAGTTCCGGGACTAGCGCGGCAGATACGCGGTATTTT.